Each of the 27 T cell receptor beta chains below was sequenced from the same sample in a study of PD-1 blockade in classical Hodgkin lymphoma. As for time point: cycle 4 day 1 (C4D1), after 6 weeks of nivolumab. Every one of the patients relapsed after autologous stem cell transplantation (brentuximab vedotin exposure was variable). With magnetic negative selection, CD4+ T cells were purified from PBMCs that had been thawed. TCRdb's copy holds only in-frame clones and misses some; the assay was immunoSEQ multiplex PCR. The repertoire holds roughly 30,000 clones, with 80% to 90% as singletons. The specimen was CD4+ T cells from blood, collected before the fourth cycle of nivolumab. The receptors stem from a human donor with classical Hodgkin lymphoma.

The CDR3 spells CAVEKNIQYF. The CDR3 DNA follows: TGTGCCGTCGAAAAAAACATTCAGTACTTC. V and J are TRBV30 and TRBJ2-4; no definite D call. The CDR3 covers 10 residues. Germline CDR1 is GTSNPN and CDR2 is SVGIG (reference sequence). V gave up 8 bases and J gave up 4 bases, with 6 bases separating them.

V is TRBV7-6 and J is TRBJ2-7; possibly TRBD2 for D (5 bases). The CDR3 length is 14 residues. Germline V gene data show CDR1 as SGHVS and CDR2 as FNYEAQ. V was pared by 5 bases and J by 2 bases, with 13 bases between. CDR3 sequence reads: CASSAGLVPYEQYF. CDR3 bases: TGTGCCAGCAGCGCGGGCCTTGTCCCCTACGAGCAGTACTTC. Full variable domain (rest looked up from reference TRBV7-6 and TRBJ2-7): GAGVSQSPRYKVTKRGQDVALRCDPISGHVSLYWYRQALGQGPEFLTYFNYEAQQDKSGLPNDRFSAERPEGSISTLTIQRTEQRDSAMYRCASSAGLVPYEQYFGPGTRLTVT.

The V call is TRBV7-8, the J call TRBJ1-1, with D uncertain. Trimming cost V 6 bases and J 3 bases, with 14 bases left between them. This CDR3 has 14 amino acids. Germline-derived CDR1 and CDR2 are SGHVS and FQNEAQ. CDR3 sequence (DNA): TGTGCCAGCAGTCTACAGTCGGCGGACACTGAAGCTTTCTTT. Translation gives CASSLQSADTEAFF.

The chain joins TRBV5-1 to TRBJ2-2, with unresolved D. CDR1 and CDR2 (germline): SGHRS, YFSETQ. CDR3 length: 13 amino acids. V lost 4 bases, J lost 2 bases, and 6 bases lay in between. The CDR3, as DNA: TGCGCCAGCAGCATCGGAAACACCGGGGAGCTGTTTTTT. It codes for CASSIGNTGELFF.

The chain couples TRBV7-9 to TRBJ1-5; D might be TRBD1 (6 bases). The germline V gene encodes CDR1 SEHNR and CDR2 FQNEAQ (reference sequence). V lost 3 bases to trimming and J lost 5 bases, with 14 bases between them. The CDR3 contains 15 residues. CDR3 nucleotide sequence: TGTGCCAGCAGCTTCTCGGACAGCCCGGATCAGCCCCAGCATTTT. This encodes CASSFSDSPDQPQHF.

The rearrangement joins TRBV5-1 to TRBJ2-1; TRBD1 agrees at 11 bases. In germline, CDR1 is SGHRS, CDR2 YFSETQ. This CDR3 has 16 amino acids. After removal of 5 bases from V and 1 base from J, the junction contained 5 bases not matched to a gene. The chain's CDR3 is CASSRDRGSSYNEQFF. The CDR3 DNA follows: TGCGCCAGCAGTCGGGACAGGGGGAGTTCCTACAATGAGCAGTTCTTC. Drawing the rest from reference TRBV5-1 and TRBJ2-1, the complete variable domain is KAGVTQTPRYLIKTRGQQVTLSCSPISGHRSVSWYQQTPGQGLQFLFEYFSETQRNKGNFPGRFSGRQFSNSRSEMNVSTLELGDSALYLCASSRDRGSSYNEQFFGPGTRLTVL.

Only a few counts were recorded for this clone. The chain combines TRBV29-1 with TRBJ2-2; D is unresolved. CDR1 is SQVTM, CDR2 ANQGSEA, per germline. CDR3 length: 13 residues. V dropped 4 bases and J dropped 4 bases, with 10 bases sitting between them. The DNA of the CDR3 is TGCAGCGTTGGGCAGGATCTCACCGGGGAGCTGTTTTTT. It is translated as CSVGQDLTGELFF.

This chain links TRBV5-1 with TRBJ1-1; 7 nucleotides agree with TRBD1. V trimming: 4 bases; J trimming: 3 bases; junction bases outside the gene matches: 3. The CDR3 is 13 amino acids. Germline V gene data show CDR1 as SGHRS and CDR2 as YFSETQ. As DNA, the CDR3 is TGCGCCAGCAGCGCCCAGGGGGACACTGAAGCTTTCTTT. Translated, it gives CASSAQGDTEAFF.

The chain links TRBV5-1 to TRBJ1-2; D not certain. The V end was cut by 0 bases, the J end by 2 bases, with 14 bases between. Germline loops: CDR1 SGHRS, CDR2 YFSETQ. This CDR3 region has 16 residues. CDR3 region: CASSLVIRGSNYGYTF. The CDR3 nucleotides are TGCGCCAGCAGCTTGGTGATTCGAGGGTCCAACTATGGCTACACCTTC. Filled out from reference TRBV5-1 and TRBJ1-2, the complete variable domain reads KAGVTQTPRYLIKTRGQQVTLSCSPISGHRSVSWYQQTPGQGLQFLFEYFSETQRNKGNFPGRFSGRQFSNSRSEMNVSTLELGDSALYLCASSLVIRGSNYGYTFGSGTRLTVV.

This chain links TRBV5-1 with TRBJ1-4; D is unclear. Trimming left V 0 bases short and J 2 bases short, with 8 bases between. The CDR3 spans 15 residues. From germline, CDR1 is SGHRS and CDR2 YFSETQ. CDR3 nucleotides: TGCGCCAGCAGCTTGGCCGCAGGTACTAATGAAAAACTGTTTTTT. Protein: CASSLAAGTNEKLFF.

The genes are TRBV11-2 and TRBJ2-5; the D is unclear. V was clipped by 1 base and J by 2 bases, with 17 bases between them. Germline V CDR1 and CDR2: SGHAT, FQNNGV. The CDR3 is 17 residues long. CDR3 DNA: TGTGCCAGCAGCTTAGGTCCCCGACCGTCCCAGCAAGAGACCCAGTACTTC. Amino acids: CASSLGPRPSQQETQYF.

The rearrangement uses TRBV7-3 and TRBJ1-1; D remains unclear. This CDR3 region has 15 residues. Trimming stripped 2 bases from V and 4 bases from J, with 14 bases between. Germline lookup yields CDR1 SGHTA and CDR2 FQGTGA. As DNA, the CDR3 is TGTGCCAGCAGCTTATATGGCCTCCGGCCCACTGAAGCTTTCTTT. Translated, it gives CASSLYGLRPTEAFF. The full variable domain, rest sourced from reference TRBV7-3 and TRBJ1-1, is GAGVSQTPSNKVTEKGKYVELRCDPISGHTALYWYRQSLGQGPEFLIYFQGTGAADDSGLPNDRFFAVRPEGSVSTLKIQRTERGDSAVYLCASSLYGLRPTEAFFGQGTRLTVV.

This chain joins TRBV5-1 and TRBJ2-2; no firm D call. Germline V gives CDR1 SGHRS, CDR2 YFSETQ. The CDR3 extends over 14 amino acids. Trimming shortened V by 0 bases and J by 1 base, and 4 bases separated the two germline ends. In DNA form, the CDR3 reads TGCGCCAGCAGCTTGGTACAGAACACCGGGGAGCTGTTTTTT. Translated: CASSLVQNTGELFF.

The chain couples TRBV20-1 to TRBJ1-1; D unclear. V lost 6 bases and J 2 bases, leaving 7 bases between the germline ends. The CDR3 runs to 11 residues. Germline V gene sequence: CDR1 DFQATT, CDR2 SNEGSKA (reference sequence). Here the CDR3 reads CSAPGNTEAFF. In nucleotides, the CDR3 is TGCAGTGCGCCAGGTAACACTGAAGCTTTCTTT.

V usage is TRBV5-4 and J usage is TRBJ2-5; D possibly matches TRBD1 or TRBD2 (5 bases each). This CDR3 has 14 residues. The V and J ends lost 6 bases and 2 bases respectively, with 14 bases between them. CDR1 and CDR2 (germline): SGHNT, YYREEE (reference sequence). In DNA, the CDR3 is TGTGCCAGCATGATTGGGGGTCAGCAAGAGACCCAGTACTTC. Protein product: CASMIGGQQETQYF.

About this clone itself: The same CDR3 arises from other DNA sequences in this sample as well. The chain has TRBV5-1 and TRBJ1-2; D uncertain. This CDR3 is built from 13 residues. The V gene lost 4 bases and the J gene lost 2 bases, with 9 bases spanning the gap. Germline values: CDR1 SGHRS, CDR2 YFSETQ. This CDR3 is CASSPGQNYGYTF. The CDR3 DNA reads TGCGCCAGCAGCCCCGGCCAAAACTATGGCTACACCTTC. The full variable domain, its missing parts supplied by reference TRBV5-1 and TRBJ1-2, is KAGVTQTPRYLIKTRGQQVTLSCSPISGHRSVSWYQQTPGQGLQFLFEYFSETQRNKGNFPGRFSGRQFSNSRSEMNVSTLELGDSALYLCASSPGQNYGYTFGSGTRLTVV.

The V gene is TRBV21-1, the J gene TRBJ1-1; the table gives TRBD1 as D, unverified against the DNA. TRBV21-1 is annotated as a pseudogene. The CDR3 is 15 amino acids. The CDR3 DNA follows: TGTGCCAGCAGCAAAGCAAGGGGATTGAACACTGAAGCTTTCTTT. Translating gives CASSKARGLNTEAFF.

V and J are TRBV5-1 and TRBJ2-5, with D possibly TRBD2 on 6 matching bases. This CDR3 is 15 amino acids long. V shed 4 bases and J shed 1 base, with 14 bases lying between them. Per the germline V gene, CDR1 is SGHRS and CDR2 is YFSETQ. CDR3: CASSLVGGAQETQYF. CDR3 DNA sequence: TGCGCCAGCAGCCTCGTGGGCGGGGCCCAAGAGACCCAGTACTTC. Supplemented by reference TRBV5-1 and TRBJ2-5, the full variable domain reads KAGVTQTPRYLIKTRGQQVTLSCSPISGHRSVSWYQQTPGQGLQFLFEYFSETQRNKGNFPGRFSGRQFSNSRSEMNVSTLELGDSALYLCASSLVGGAQETQYFGPGTRLLVL.

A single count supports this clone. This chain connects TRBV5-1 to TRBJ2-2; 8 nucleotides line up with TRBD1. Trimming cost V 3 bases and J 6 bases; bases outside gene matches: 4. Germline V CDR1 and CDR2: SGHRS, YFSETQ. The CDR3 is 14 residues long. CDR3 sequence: CASSSGTGAGELFF. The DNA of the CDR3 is TGCGCCAGCAGCTCGGGGACAGGTGCCGGGGAGCTGTTTTTT.

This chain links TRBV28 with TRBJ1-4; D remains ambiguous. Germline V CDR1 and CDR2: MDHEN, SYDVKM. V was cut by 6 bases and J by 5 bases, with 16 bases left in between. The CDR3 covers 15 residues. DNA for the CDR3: TGTGCCAGCAGGGGCACGGGGAAGGGCAATGAAAAACTGTTTTTT. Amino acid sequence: CASRGTGKGNEKLFF.

DNA of the CDR3: TGTGCCAGCAGGTCAGGTCGGGGGGACACTGAAGCTTTCTTT. Translated: CASRSGRGDTEAFF. This sequence joins TRBV6-5 and TRBJ1-1, with D possibly TRBD1 on 5 matching bases. Germline V gene data show CDR1 as MNHEY and CDR2 as SVGAGI. CDR3 length: 14 residues. The V end lost 6 bases, the J end lost 3 bases, and 14 bases lay between the germline ends.

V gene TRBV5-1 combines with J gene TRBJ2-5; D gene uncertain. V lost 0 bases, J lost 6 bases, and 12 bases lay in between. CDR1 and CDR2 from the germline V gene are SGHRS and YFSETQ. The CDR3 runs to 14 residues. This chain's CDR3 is CASSLEPLGKTQYF. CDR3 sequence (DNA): TGCGCCAGCAGCTTGGAACCCCTTGGGAAGACCCAGTACTTC.

In DNA form, the CDR3 reads TGCGCCAGCAGCTTGGTCCGGGACAGGGGGACGGCTGGCTACACCTTC. This encodes CASSLVRDRGTAGYTF. The chain uses TRBV5-1 and TRBJ1-2; 11 nucleotides align to TRBD1. V was clipped by 0 bases and J by 7 bases; unmatched bases: 8. The CDR3 has 16 residues. Germline-derived CDR1 and CDR2 are SGHRS and YFSETQ. Supplemented by reference TRBV5-1 and TRBJ1-2, the full variable domain reads KAGVTQTPRYLIKTRGQQVTLSCSPISGHRSVSWYQQTPGQGLQFLFEYFSETQRNKGNFPGRFSGRQFSNSRSEMNVSTLELGDSALYLCASSLVRDRGTAGYTFGSGTRLTVV.

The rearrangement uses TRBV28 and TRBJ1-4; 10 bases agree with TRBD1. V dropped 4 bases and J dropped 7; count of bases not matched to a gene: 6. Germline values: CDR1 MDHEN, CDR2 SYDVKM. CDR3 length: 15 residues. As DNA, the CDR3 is TGTGCCAGCAGTTCACCCGGGACAGGGGTTGAAAAACTGTTTTTT. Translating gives CASSSPGTGVEKLFF.

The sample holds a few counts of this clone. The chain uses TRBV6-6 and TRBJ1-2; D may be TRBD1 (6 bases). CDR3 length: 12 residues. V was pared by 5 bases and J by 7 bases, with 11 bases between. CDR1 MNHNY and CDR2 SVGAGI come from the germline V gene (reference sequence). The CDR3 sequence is CASSGGAGGYTF. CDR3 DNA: TGTGCCAGCAGTGGGGGGGCTGGTGGCTACACCTTC.

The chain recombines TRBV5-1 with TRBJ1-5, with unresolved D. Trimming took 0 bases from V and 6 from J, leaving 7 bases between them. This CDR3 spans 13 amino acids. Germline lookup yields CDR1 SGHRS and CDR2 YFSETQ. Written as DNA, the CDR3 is TGCGCCAGCAGCTTGGAAGCGGGTCAGCCCCAGCATTTT. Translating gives CASSLEAGQPQHF.

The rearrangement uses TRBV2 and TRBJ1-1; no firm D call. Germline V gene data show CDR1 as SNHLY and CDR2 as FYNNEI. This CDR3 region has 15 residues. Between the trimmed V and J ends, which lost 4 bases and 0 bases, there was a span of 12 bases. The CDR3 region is CASSGRGSLNTEAFF. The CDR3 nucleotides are TGTGCCAGCAGTGGGCGTGGGAGCTTGAACACTGAAGCTTTCTTT.